Listed here are 14 T cell receptor beta chains from one sample, sequenced in a study of Ad26.COV2.S vaccination and SARS-CoV-2 variants. Method: immunoSEQ multiplex PCR; TCRdb's copy keeps in-frame clones and lacks some. The sample holds about 87,000 clones, approximately 86% seen once. Source: peripheral blood, taken after recovery from COVID-19. All receptors come from a human donor who had recovered from COVID-19.

The V and J genes are TRBV5-1 and TRBJ2-7; no definite D call. V gave up 5 bases and J gave up 0 bases, with 12 bases separating them. The CDR3 has 14 amino acids. CDR1 SGHRS and CDR2 YFSETQ come from the germline V gene. The CDR3 region is CASSVEENSYEQYF. The CDR3, as DNA: TGCGCCAGCAGTGTCGAGGAGAACTCCTACGAGCAGTACTTC. The full variable domain, completed using reference TRBV5-1 and TRBJ2-7, is KAGVTQTPRYLIKTRGQQVTLSCSPISGHRSVSWYQQTPGQGLQFLFEYFSETQRNKGNFPGRFSGRQFSNSRSEMNVSTLELGDSALYLCASSVEENSYEQYFGPGTRLTVT.

The chain is built from TRBV12-3 or TRBV12-4 and TRBJ1-5; D gene ambiguous. Trimming took 3 bases from V and 7 from J, leaving 10 bases between them. There are 13 residues in the CDR3. For the CDR3, the DNA is TGTGCCAGCAGTTTTCTGGTACAGCAGCCCCAGCATTTT. Translation gives CASSFLVQQPQHF.

The chain is built from TRBV12-3 or TRBV12-4 and TRBJ2-3, with D hard to call. Trimming removed 8 bases from V and 3 bases from J, with 9 bases in between. The CDR3 totals 12 residues. This chain's CDR3 is CASGVNTDTQYF. The CDR3, as DNA: TGTGCCAGCGGTGTCAATACAGATACGCAGTATTTT.

V is TRBV21-1 and J is TRBJ2-6; TRBD1 reflects the table's D call only, with no check against the DNA. TRBV21-1 constitutes a pseudogene. This CDR3 contains 18 residues. The CDR3 region is CASSKAGDTEAGANVLTF. CDR3 sequence (DNA): TGTGCCAGCAGCAAAGCGGGGGACACGGAGGCTGGGGCCAACGTCCTGACTTTC.

The chain combines TRBV7-7 with TRBJ2-5, with 8 bases matching TRBD1. The CDR3 spans 15 residues. Trimming took 6 bases from V and 1 from J; bases not matched to a gene: 7. Germline lookup yields CDR1 SSHAT and CDR2 FNYEAQ (reference sequence). The CDR3 region has the DNA TGTGCCAGCAGTCCAGGGGGCTTACTCCAAGAGACCCAGTACTTC. Encoded protein: CASSPGGLLQETQYF.

This clone appeared a few times. The chain combines TRBV13 with TRBJ2-7, with a weak D call TRBD1 (5 bases). The ends were cut back, 3 bases at V and 0 bases at J, with 15 bases in the middle. The CDR3 is 16 residues long. CDR1 PRHDT and CDR2 FYEKMQ come from the germline V gene (reference sequence). Here the CDR3 reads CASSFSVAQGSYEQYF. DNA of the CDR3: TGTGCCAGCAGCTTCTCCGTAGCCCAGGGCTCCTACGAGCAGTACTTC.

The chain uses TRBV3-1 (or the pseudogene TRBV3-2) and TRBJ2-7; 10 nucleotides match TRBD2. The length of the CDR3 is 18 residues. V gave up 4 bases and J gave up 3 bases; unmatched junction bases: 15. Germline V gene sequence: CDR1 LGHDT, CDR2 YNNKEL (reference sequence). The CDR3 DNA reads as TGTGCCAGCAGCCGGTCACTAGCGGGGAGTCTAAAGGGCTACGAGCAGTACTTC. This translates into CASSRSLAGSLKGYEQYF.

The chain couples TRBV5-4 to TRBJ2-3; 9 bases are shared with TRBD2. Germline CDR1 SGHNT, CDR2 YYREEE (reference sequence). The CDR3 runs 17 residues. After removal of 4 bases from V and 3 bases from J, the junction contained 12 bases not matched to a gene. CDR3 in DNA: TGTGCCAGCAGCCCCGTTGCTAGCGGGATGGGGACAGATACGCAGTATTTT. It yields the protein CASSPVASGMGTDTQYF.

CDR3 loop: CASSPTGRTGRYGYTF. For the CDR3, the DNA is TGCGCCAGCAGCCCTACCGGACGGACAGGGAGGTATGGCTACACCTTC. The V gene is TRBV5-1, the J gene TRBJ1-2, with 8 bases aligning to TRBD1. J gave up 5 bases and V 4 bases, and 13 bases lay outside the gene matches. The CDR3 has 16 residues. Germline lookup yields CDR1 SGHRS and CDR2 YFSETQ.

The chain uses TRBV5-4 and TRBJ1-2; weak D call: TRBD1 (5 bases). Trimming removed 2 bases at V and 1 base at J, with 15 bases between. Germline V lookup: CDR1 SGHNT, CDR2 YYREEE (reference sequence). The CDR3 totals 16 residues. The CDR3 region has the DNA TGTGCCAGCAGCTTAGAATCGGGACCATTTAACTATGGCTACACCTTC. It is translated as CASSLESGPFNYGYTF.

The V call is TRBV10-3, the J call TRBJ2-1; 11 bases are a match to TRBD2. Per germline, CDR1 ENHRY and CDR2 SYGVKD. V gave up 6 bases and J gave up 0 bases; unmatched junction bases: 16. The length of the CDR3 is 20 residues. CDR3 sequence reads: CAIRDYKTSGKPYSYNEQFF. DNA for the CDR3: TGTGCCATCAGGGACTATAAGACTAGCGGGAAACCCTACTCCTACAATGAGCAGTTCTTC.

The chain has TRBV9 and TRBJ1-1, with D unclear. The CDR3 covers 14 residues. Germline-derived CDR1 and CDR2 are SGDLS and YYNGEE. Trimming cost V 0 bases and J 1 base, with 7 bases left between them. CDR3 in DNA: TGTGCCAGCAGCGTAGGCGGGCCGAACACTGAAGCTTTCTTT. It yields the protein CASSVGGPNTEAFF.

This chain links TRBV5-4 with TRBJ2-5; no clear D gene. Trimming pared 1 base from V and 0 bases from J, leaving 4 bases between. This CDR3 is built from 13 residues. CDR1 is SGHNT and CDR2 is YYREEE in the germline V gene (reference sequence). CDR3 sequence (DNA): TGTGCCAGCAGCTTGAAGTACCAAGAGACCCAGTACTTC. Its translation: CASSLKYQETQYF.

This chain connects TRBV18 to TRBJ1-2; D is uncertain. Germline lookup yields CDR1 KGHSH and CDR2 LQKENI. V was clipped by 3 bases and J by 4 bases, with 6 bases between them. This CDR3 region has 12 residues. The CDR3 loop is CASSPDFYGYTF. DNA of the CDR3: TGTGCCAGCTCACCCGACTTCTATGGCTACACCTTC.